The clone carrying this T cell receptor beta chain occurred a few times. From alopecia areata patients, lesional scalp punch biopsies and peripheral blood were collected. RNA was isolated and reverse transcribed to cDNA, the sequencing template. The protocol was immunoSEQ multiplex PCR, while the TCRdb copy is restricted to in-frame clones and leaves out a portion. The table has roughly 250,000 clones, less than 80% seen once; the top ten hold under 1.5%. The J segment lost 3 bases and the V segment lost 6 bases, leaving 7 bases of the junction unmatched. The germline V gene has CDR1 SQVTM and CDR2 ANQGSEA. The CDR3 is 14 residues long. This sample stems from a study of CD8+ T cells in alopecia areata. Study summary: It was oral tofacitinib, at 5 to 10 mg twice daily, that treated patients received.

The TCR sequence derives from a human donor with alopecia areata. The V gene is TRBV29-1, the J gene TRBJ2-2; 7 bases map to TRBD1. Source: CD4+ T cells sorted from blood, taken at week 0. The CDR3 protein is CSVRTGAHTGELFF. The DNA for the CDR3 is TGCAGCGTCAGAACAGGGGCGCACACCGGGGAGCTGTTTTTT.